Presented here are 30 T cell receptor beta chains from one specimen sequenced in a study of multiple sclerosis patients with progressive multifocal leukoencephalopathy. Some clones are missing from TCRdb's copy, which holds only in-frame ones; the method was immunoSEQ multiplex PCR. Here the sample spans about 32,000 clones, 80% to 95% being singletons. Time point specified: before natalizumab initiation. Source material: PBMCs. The receptors were sampled from a man between 25 and 39 years old with multiple sclerosis.

This clone appeared a few times. Other DNA sequences in this sample translate to the same CDR3. The rearrangement uses TRBV6-1 and TRBJ2-7; no reliable D call. CDR1 is MNHNS and CDR2 is SASEGT in the germline V gene. The CDR3 contains 14 residues. Trimming cost V 4 bases and J 2 bases, with 12 bases left between them. CDR3 sequence reads: CASSVLGSAYEQYF. CDR3 DNA sequence: TGTGCCAGCAGTGTTCTGGGGTCGGCCTACGAGCAGTACTTC.

The chain is built from TRBV5-1 and TRBJ2-7; 9 nucleotides agree with TRBD2. Germline CDR1 SGHRS, CDR2 YFSETQ. This CDR3 spans 16 amino acids. V dropped 1 base and J dropped 4; count of bases not matched to a gene: 9. In DNA form, the CDR3 reads TGCGCCAGCAGCTTGTCACTAGCGGGTCTTAATTACGAGCAGTACTTC. This codes for CASSLSLAGLNYEQYF.

The CDR3 DNA reads TGTGCCAGCAGCCCCACCCAGGGACCCTACGAGCAGTACTTC. Its protein product is CASSPTQGPYEQYF. The chain joins TRBV14 to TRBJ2-7; D may match TRBD1 or TRBD2 (5 bases each). V lost 4 bases and J 2 bases, leaving 12 bases between the germline ends. Germline CDR1 is SGHDN and CDR2 is FVKESK. The CDR3 extends over 14 amino acids.

A single count supports this clone. The chain couples TRBV11-2 to TRBJ1-2, with D unclear. This CDR3 is 13 amino acids long. Deletions cut 3 bases from V and 7 bases from J, with 12 bases between. Germline V CDR1 and CDR2: SGHAT, FQNNGV. CDR3 nucleotides: TGTGCCAGCAGCTTGCCGCCGAAGGGTGGCTACACCTTC. Translation gives CASSLPPKGGYTF. Supplemented by reference TRBV11-2 and TRBJ1-2, the full variable domain reads EAGVAQSPRYKIIEKRQSVAFWCNPISGHATLYWYQQILGQGPKLLIQFQNNGVVDDSQLPKDRFSAERLKGVDSTLKIQPAKLEDSAVYLCASSLPPKGGYTFGSGTRLTVV.

The gene calls are TRBV5-1 and TRBJ2-3; D is uncertain. The J call is doubtful: the DNA matches TRBJ1-5 better. Looked up from germline, CDR1 is SGHRS and CDR2 is YFSETQ. The CDR3 covers 12 residues. CDR3 sequence reads: CASSPSEGTQHF. As DNA, the CDR3 is TGCGCCAGCAGCCCGTCCGAAGGTACGCAGCATTTT.

The rearrangement uses TRBV9 and TRBJ2-3; D remains ambiguous. The CDR3 loop spans 10 amino acids. From germline, CDR1 is SGDLS and CDR2 YYNGEE. V shed 6 bases and J shed 2 bases, with 1 base lying between them. The CDR3 DNA reads TGTGCCAGCAACACAGATACGCAGTATTTT. The encoded protein is CASNTDTQYF.

V is TRBV15 and J is TRBJ1-4; D is undetermined. Germline-derived CDR1 and CDR2 are LNHNV and YYDKDF (reference sequence). V lost 3 bases to trimming and J lost 0 bases, with 11 bases between them. The CDR3 extends over 16 amino acids. The CDR3 nucleotides are TGTGCCACCAGCAGGCCTATAAAGCCAACTAATGAAAAACTGTTTTTT. Its translation is CATSRPIKPTNEKLFF.

The chain uses TRBV5-1 and TRBJ2-7; 9 nucleotides match TRBD1. V lost 1 base to trimming and J lost 0 bases; unmatched junction nucleotides: 2. The CDR3 has 15 residues. CDR1 SGHRS and CDR2 YFSETQ come from the germline V gene. CDR3 loop: CASSLRDRDSYEQYF. CDR3 bases: TGCGCCAGCAGCTTGAGGGACAGGGACTCCTACGAGCAGTACTTC.

J is TRBJ2-3 and V is TRBV5-1, with D hard to call. V gave up 4 bases and J gave up 1 base, with 10 bases separating them. The germline gives CDR1 SGHRS, CDR2 YFSETQ. CDR3 length: 14 residues. CDR3 amino acids: CASSPQTGTDTQYF. The CDR3 nucleotides read TGCGCCAGCAGCCCCCAGACTGGCACAGATACGCAGTATTTT.

This clone was counted once. The chain employs TRBV2 and TRBJ2-3; tentative D call: TRBD2 (5 bases). The V gene lost 5 bases and the J gene lost 2 bases, with 11 bases spanning the gap. The CDR3 length is 14 residues. Germline values: CDR1 SNHLY, CDR2 FYNNEI. Here the CDR3 DNA reads TGTGCCAGCAGTAGACTAACATACACAGATACGCAGTATTTT. Its protein is CASSRLTYTDTQYF.

This clone occurred a few times. V is TRBV18 and J is TRBJ2-7; D perhaps matches TRBD1 (6 bases). Trimming cost V 5 bases and J 3 bases, with 11 bases left between them. The CDR3 loop spans 13 amino acids. Looked up from germline, CDR1 is KGHSH and CDR2 is LQKENI. CDR3 DNA sequence: TGTGCCAGCTCATCTGGACAGTTCTACGAGCAGTACGTC. Its translation: CASSSGQFYEQYV.

The rearrangement links TRBV7-9 to TRBJ2-7; unclear D gene. Germline lookup yields CDR1 SEHNR and CDR2 FQNEAQ (reference sequence). V lost 8 bases and J 2 bases, leaving 13 bases between the germline ends. This CDR3 has 13 residues. The CDR3, as DNA: TGTGCCAGCGGACCCGGCAGCGCCTACGAGCAGTACGTC. Its translation is CASGPGSAYEQYV.

This clone has a single count. The chain couples TRBV5-6 to TRBJ2-2, with D possibly matching TRBD1 (6 bases). CDR3 length: 16 amino acids. Trimming took 4 bases from V and 7 from J, leaving 20 bases between them. Germline V CDR1 and CDR2: SGHDT, YYEEEE. CDR3 residues: CASSPNGRGLGGELFF. The CDR3 DNA sequence: TGTGCCAGCAGCCCAAATGGCAGGGGTTTAGGCGGGGAGCTGTTTTTT.

The rearrangement joins TRBV6-5 to TRBJ2-1; 10 bases agree with TRBD1. V was pared by 6 bases and J by 8 bases, with 7 bases of the junction left unmatched. CDR1 is MNHEY, CDR2 SVGAGI, per germline. This CDR3 region has 14 residues. The CDR3 sequence is CASSQDRGKDEQFF. CDR3 DNA: TGTGCCAGCAGCCAGGACAGGGGGAAAGATGAGCAGTTCTTC.

In its sample, this clone was seen once. CDR3 loop: CASSLAMDSEQYF. The CDR3 DNA sequence: TGTGCCAGCAGTCTAGCAATGGACAGCGAGCAGTACTTC. The chain recombines TRBV27 with TRBJ2-7; TRBD1 might be the D (6 bases). CDR3 length equals 13 residues. Germline CDR1 reads MNHEY; CDR2 reads SMNVEV (reference sequence). The V end lost 5 bases, the J end lost 6 bases, and 14 bases lay between the germline ends.

In its sample, this clone was seen once. This sequence joins TRBV27 and TRBJ2-1; no definite D call. V lost 0 bases and J 7 bases, leaving 10 bases between the germline ends. CDR3 length: 14 residues. The germline gives CDR1 MNHEY, CDR2 SMNVEV (reference sequence). The CDR3 DNA is TGTGCCAGCAGTTTATCAATCCTTCGGAATGAGCAGTTCTTC. It is translated as CASSLSILRNEQFF.

The chain has TRBV6-1 and TRBJ1-1; 10 nucleotides agree with TRBD1. The CDR3 consists of 14 residues. The V gene's germline CDR1 is MNHNS and CDR2 SASEGT. The junction had 0 bases not matched to a gene; V was cut back by 1 base and J by 4 bases. The CDR3 spells CASSEGTGGTEAFF. The DNA for the CDR3 is TGTGCCAGCAGTGAAGGGACAGGGGGCACTGAAGCTTTCTTT.

The rearrangement uses TRBV27 and TRBJ2-1; TRBD1 matches 7 bases. Germline loops: CDR1 MNHEY, CDR2 SMNVEV (reference sequence). This CDR3 has 13 amino acids. Losses at the gene ends were 6 bases for V and 4 bases for J; bases not matched to a gene: 3. CDR3 nucleotides: TGTGCCAGCAGCCCGGGACAGTACAATGAGCAGTTCTTC. Amino acids: CASSPGQYNEQFF.

The chain is built from TRBV19 and TRBJ1-1; possibly TRBD1 for D (6 bases). Germline CDR1 and CDR2: LNHDA and SQIVND (reference sequence). The V and J ends lost 4 bases and 11 bases respectively, with 11 bases between them. This CDR3 spans 11 amino acids. The CDR3 DNA reads as TGTGCCAGTAGTAAGGGGGGCGAGGCTTTCTTT. The encoded protein is CASSKGGEAFF.

V gene TRBV30 combines with J gene TRBJ2-3; TRBD2 is a possible D gene (5 bases). The V and J ends lost 0 bases and 8 bases respectively, with 9 bases between them. The CDR3 length is 12 residues. Germline loops: CDR1 GTSNPN, CDR2 SVGIG (reference sequence). CDR3 sequence reads: CAWSVGGGTQYF. The CDR3 DNA sequence: TGTGCCTGGAGTGTCGGCGGAGGTACGCAGTATTTT.

The rearrangement links TRBV10-3 to TRBJ1-1; possible D gene TRBD1, 5 bases. The CDR3 is 13 amino acids. CDR1 is ENHRY, CDR2 SYGVKD, per germline. Trimming left V 9 bases short and J 1 base short, with 12 bases between. CDR3 bases: TGTGCCATTAAAGTGGGGGAGAACACTGAAGCTTTCTTT. It is translated as CAIKVGENTEAFF.

The rearrangement links TRBV27 to TRBJ2-2, with D maybe TRBD1 (5 bases). CDR3 length: 14 amino acids. V lost 3 bases and J lost 5, with 10 bases in between. CDR1 and CDR2 from the germline V gene are MNHEY and SMNVEV (reference sequence). The CDR3 nucleotides are TGTGCCAGCAGTTTCAGGGTTTCGACCGGGGAGCTGTTTTTT. Translated: CASSFRVSTGELFF.

This clone was counted once. The chain joins TRBV7-9 to TRBJ2-5, with TRBD1 identical over 8 bases. There are 13 residues in the CDR3. With V trimmed by 5 bases and J by 5 bases, 4 bases remained unmatched. Per the germline V gene, CDR1 is SEHNR and CDR2 is FQNEAQ (reference sequence). CDR3 in DNA: TGTGCCAGCAGCAAGGACAGGGCGGAGACCCAGTACTTC. Protein product: CASSKDRAETQYF. Based on the CDR3 plus reference TRBV7-9 and TRBJ2-5, the full variable domain is DTGVSQNPRHKITKRGQNVTFRCDPISEHNRLYWYRQTLGQGPEFLTYFQNEAQLEKSRLLSDRFSAERPKGSFSTLEIQRTEQGDSAMYLCASSKDRAETQYFGPGTRLLVL.

This chain joins TRBV9 and TRBJ2-1; D not resolved. Trimming cost V 0 bases and J 4 bases, with 8 bases left between them. This CDR3 is built from 14 residues. CDR1 is SGDLS and CDR2 is YYNGEE in the germline V gene. As DNA, the CDR3 is TGTGCCAGCAGCGTAGGGACCTTATACAATGAGCAGTTCTTC. Its protein product is CASSVGTLYNEQFF.

J is TRBJ2-1 and V is TRBV12-5, with 8 positions matching TRBD2. V shed 5 bases and J 5 bases; nucleotides not matched to a gene: 14. The CDR3 contains 17 residues. Per the germline V gene, CDR1 is LGHNT and CDR2 is FRNRAP. The CDR3 DNA reads TGTGCTAGTGGTAACAGGCGGGAGGCACTGGTACACAATGAGCAGTTCTTC. It specifies CASGNRREALVHNEQFF.

V usage is TRBV7-2 and J usage is TRBJ2-5, with D possibly TRBD1 on 6 matching bases. Germline V gene sequence: CDR1 SGHTA, CDR2 FQGNSA. CDR3 length equals 16 residues. Trimming left V 5 bases short and J 3 bases short, with 19 bases between. CDR3 sequence reads: CASSHLWTAEEETQYF. CDR3 sequence (DNA): TGTGCCAGCAGCCATCTGTGGACAGCTGAGGAAGAGACCCAGTACTTC.

The CDR3 here is CASSETWNTEAFF. The CDR3 DNA sequence: TGTGCCAGCAGTGAAACCTGGAACACTGAAGCTTTCTTT. The J gene is TRBJ1-1, the V gene TRBV6-5, with D unclear. CDR1 and CDR2 from the germline V gene are MNHEY and SVGAGI. This CDR3 has 13 residues. V was trimmed by 5 bases and J by 1 base, leaving 8 bases between them.

V is TRBV7-2 and J is TRBJ2-2; possibly TRBD2 for D (5 bases). CDR3 length: 15 residues. The V and J ends lost 8 bases and 1 base respectively, with 14 bases between them. Germline V gene lookup returns CDR1 SGHTA and CDR2 FQGNSA. The CDR3 DNA reads TGTGCCAGCGCGGGCCGGGGAATGAACACCGGGGAGCTGTTTTTT. Encoded protein: CASAGRGMNTGELFF.

The chain links TRBV27 to TRBJ2-7; 10 bases align to TRBD1. The V segment lost 4 bases and the J segment 4 bases; nucleotides outside the gene matches: 7. The germline V gene has CDR1 MNHEY and CDR2 SMNVEV (reference sequence). This CDR3 region has 15 residues. The chain's CDR3 is CASSSIPGQGYEQYF. The CDR3 nucleotides read TGTGCCAGCAGTTCAATCCCGGGACAGGGGTACGAGCAGTACTTC.

The chain combines TRBV6-5 with TRBJ1-3; no reliable D call. This CDR3 comprises 13 residues. The V end lost 2 bases, the J end lost 5 bases, and 7 bases lay between the germline ends. The germline CDR1 and CDR2 sequences are MNHEY and SVGAGI. In nucleotides, the CDR3 is TGTGCCAGCAGTTACGGACCAAGAAACACCATATATTTT. It translates to CASSYGPRNTIYF.